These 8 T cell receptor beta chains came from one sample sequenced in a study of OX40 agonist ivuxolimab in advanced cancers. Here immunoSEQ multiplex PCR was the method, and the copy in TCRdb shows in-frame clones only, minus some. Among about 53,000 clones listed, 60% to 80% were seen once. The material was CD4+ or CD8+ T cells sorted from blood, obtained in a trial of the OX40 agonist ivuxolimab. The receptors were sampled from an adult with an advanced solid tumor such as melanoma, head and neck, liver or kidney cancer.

The CDR3 coding sequence is TGTGCCAGCTCACCGAGCAGGGAGACGAGCGAGCAGTACTTC. It translates to CASSPSRETSEQYF. The chain joins TRBV18 to TRBJ2-7; D may match TRBD1 or TRBD2 (5 bases each). Germline V gene lookup returns CDR1 KGHSH and CDR2 LQKENI. The CDR3 runs 14 residues. The ends were cut back, 3 bases at V and 6 bases at J, with 15 bases in the middle.

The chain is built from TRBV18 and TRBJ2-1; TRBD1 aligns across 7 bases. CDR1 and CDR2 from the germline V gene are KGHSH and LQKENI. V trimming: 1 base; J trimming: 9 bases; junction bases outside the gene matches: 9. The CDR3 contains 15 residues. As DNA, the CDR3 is TGTGCCAGCTCACCACGGACAGGTTTCGATCCTGAGCAGTTCTTC. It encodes CASSPRTGFDPEQFF.

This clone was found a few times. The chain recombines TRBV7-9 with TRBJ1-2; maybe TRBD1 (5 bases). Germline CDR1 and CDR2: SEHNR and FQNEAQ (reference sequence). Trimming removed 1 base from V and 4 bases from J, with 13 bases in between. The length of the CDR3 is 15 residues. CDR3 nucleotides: TGTGCCAGCAGCTTAGGCTCACAGGTTGGCTATGGCTACACCTTC. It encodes CASSLGSQVGYGYTF.

Written as DNA, the CDR3 is TGTGCCACCAGCAGAGATCGGGACAGGGGGCACTATGGCTACACCTTC. This sequence encodes CATSRDRDRGHYGYTF. The rearrangement joins TRBV15 to TRBJ1-2, with 12 bases fitting TRBD1. Trimming removed 0 bases from V and 3 bases from J; junction bases left unmatched: 2. The CDR3 is 16 amino acids. CDR1 and CDR2 (germline): LNHNV, YYDKDF (reference sequence).

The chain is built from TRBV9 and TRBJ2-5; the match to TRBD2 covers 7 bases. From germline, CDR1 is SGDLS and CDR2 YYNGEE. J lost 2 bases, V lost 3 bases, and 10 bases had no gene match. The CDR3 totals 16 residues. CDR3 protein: CASSGPLWGGQETQYF. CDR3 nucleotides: TGTGCCAGCAGCGGCCCCCTCTGGGGGGGGCAAGAGACCCAGTACTTC.

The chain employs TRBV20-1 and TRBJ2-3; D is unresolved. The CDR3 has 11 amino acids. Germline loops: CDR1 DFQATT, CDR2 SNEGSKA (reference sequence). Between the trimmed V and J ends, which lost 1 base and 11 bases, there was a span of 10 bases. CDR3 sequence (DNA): TGCAGTGCTAGAGCCGGAATTGGGCAGTATTTT. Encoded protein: CSARAGIGQYF.

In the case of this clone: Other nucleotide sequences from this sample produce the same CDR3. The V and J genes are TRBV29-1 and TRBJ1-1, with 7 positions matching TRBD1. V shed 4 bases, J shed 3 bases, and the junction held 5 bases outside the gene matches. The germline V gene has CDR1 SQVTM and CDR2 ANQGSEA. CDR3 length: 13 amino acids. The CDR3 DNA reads TGCAGCGTTGTAAGGACAGGAGACACTGAAGCTTTCTTT. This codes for CSVVRTGDTEAFF.

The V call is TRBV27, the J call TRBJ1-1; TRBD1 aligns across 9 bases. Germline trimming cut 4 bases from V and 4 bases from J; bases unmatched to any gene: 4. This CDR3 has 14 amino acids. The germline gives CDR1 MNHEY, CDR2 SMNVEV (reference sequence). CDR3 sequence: CASSWDRDITEAFF. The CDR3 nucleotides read TGTGCCAGCAGTTGGGACAGGGATATCACTGAAGCTTTCTTT.